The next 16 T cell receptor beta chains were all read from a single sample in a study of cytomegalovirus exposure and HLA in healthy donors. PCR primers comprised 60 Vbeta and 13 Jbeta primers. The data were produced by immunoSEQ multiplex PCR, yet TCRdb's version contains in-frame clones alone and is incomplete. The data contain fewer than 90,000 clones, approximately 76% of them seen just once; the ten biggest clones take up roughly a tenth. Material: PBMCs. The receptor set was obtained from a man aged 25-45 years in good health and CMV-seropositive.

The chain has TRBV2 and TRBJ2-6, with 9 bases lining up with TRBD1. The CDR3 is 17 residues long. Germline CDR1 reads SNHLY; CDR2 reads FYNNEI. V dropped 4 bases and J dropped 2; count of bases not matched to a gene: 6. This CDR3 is CASSAPRDRAGANVLTF. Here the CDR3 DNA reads TGTGCCAGCAGTGCTCCCCGGGACAGGGCTGGGGCCAACGTCCTGACTTTC.

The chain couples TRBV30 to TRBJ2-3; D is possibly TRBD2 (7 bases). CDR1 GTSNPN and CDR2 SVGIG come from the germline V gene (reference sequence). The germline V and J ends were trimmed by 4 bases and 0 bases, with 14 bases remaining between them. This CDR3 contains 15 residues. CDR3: CAWTGGGGSTDTQYF. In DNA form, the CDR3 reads TGTGCCTGGACGGGTGGGGGGGGCAGCACAGATACGCAGTATTTT.

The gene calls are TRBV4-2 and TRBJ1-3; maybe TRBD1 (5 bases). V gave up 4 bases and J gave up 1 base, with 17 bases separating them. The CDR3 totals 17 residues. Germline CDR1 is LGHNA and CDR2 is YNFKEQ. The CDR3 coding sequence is TGTGCCAGCAGCCCCAACCCAGGGCGGGATTCTGGAAACACCATATATTTT. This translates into CASSPNPGRDSGNTIYF.

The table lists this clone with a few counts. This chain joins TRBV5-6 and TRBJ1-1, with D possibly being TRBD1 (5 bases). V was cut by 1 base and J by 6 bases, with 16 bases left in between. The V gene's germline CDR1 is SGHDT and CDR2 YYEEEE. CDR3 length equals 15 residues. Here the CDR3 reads CASSLWAGLYAEAFF. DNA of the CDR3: TGTGCCAGCAGCTTGTGGGCAGGGCTTTACGCTGAAGCTTTCTTT.

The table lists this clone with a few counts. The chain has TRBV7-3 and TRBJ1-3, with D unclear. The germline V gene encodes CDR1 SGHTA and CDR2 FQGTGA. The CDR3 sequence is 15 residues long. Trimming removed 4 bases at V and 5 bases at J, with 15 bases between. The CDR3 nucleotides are TGTGCCAGCAGCTCCCGGGAACAGAACCGAAACACCATATATTTT. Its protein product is CASSSREQNRNTIYF.

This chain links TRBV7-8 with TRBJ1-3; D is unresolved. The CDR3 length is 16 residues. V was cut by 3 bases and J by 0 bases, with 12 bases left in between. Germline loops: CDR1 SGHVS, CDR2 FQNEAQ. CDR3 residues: CASSLGTSLSGNTIYF. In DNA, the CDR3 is TGTGCCAGCAGCTTGGGCACCAGCCTCTCTGGAAACACCATATATTTT.

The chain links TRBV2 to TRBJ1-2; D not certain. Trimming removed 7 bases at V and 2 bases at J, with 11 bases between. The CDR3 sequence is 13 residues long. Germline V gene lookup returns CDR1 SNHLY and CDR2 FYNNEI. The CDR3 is CASKREMNYGYTF. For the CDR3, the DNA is TGTGCCAGCAAGCGGGAGATGAACTATGGCTACACCTTC.

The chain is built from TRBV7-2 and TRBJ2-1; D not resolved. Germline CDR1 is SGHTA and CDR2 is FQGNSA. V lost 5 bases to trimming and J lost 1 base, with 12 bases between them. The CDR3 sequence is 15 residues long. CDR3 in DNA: TGTGCCAGCAGCCCTCTTTCGGTGTCCTACAATGAGCAGTTCTTC. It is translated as CASSPLSVSYNEQFF.

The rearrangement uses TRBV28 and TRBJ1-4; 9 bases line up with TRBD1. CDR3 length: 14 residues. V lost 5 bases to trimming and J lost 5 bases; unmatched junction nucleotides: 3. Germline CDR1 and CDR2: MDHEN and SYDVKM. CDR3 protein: CASSNGQGNEKLFF. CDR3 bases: TGTGCCAGCAGTAACGGACAGGGGAATGAAAAACTGTTTTTT. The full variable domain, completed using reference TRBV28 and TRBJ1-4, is DVKVTQSSRYLVKRTGEKVFLECVQDMDHENMFWYRQDPGLGLRLIYFSYDVKMKEKGDIPEGYSVSREKKERFSLILESASTNQTSMYLCASSNGQGNEKLFFGSGTQLSVL.

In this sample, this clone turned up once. For the CDR3, the DNA is TGTGCCAGTAGGGCCTCGGGGGTTCCCTACGAGCAGTACTTC. Amino acids: CASRASGVPYEQYF. The chain recombines TRBV19 with TRBJ2-7; tentatively, D is TRBD2 (6 bases). V was shortened by 6 bases and J by 2 bases, with 14 bases between the two germline ends. The CDR3 consists of 14 residues. Germline-derived CDR1 and CDR2 are LNHDA and SQIVND (reference sequence).

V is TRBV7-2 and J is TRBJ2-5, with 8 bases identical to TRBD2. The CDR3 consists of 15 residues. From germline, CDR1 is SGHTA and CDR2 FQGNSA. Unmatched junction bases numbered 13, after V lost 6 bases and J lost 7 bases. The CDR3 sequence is CASRPPGGAGGTQYF. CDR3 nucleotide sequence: TGTGCCAGCAGACCCCCAGGTGGGGCGGGGGGGACCCAGTACTTC.

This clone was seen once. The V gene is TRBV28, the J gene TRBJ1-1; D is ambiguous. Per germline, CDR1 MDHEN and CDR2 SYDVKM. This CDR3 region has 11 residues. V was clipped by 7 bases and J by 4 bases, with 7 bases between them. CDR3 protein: CASIGGTEAFF. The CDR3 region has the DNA TGTGCCAGCATCGGCGGCACTGAAGCTTTCTTT.

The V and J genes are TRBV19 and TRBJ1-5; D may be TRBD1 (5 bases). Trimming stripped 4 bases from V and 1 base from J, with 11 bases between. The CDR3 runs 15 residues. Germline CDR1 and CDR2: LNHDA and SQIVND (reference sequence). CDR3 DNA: TGTGCCAGTAGTAACAGGCCGCTGAGCAATCAGCCCCAGCATTTT. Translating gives CASSNRPLSNQPQHF.

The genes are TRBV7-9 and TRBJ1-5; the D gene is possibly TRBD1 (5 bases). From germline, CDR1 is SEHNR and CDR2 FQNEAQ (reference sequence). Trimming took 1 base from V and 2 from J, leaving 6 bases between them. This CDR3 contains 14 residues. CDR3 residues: CASSLGRGNQPQHF. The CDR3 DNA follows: TGTGCCAGCAGCTTAGGCAGGGGCAATCAGCCCCAGCATTTT.

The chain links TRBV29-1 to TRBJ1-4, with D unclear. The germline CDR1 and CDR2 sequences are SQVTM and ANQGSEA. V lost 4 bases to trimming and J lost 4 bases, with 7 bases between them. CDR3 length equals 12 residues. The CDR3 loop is CSVVQNNEKLFF. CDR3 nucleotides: TGCAGCGTTGTACAGAATAATGAAAAACTGTTTTTT.

The CDR3 DNA is TGTGCCAGCAGGCCAGAAGTATCCGGAAACACCATATATTTT. This codes for CASRPEVSGNTIYF. V is TRBV6-6 and J is TRBJ1-3; D remains ambiguous. Trimming took off 6 bases at V and 4 bases at J, with 13 bases between the two ends. The CDR3 has 14 residues. From germline, CDR1 is MNHNY and CDR2 SVGAGI (reference sequence).